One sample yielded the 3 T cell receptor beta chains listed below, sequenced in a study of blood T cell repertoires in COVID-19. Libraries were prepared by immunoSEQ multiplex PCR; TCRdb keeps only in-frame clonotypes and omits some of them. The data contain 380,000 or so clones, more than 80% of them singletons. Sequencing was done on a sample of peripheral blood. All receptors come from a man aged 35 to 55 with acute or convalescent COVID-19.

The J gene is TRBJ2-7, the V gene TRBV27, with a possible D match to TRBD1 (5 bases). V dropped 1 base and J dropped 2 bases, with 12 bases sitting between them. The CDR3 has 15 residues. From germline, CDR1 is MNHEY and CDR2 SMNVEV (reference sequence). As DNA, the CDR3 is TGTGCCAGCAGTTTATTCCAGGGTTCACCCTACGAGCAGTACTTC. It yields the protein CASSLFQGSPYEQYF.

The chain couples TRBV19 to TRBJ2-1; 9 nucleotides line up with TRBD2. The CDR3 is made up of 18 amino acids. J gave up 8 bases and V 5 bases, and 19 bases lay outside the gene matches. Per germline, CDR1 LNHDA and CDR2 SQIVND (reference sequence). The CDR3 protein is CASSPRGRASIDGDEQFF. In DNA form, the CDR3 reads TGTGCCAGTAGTCCACGCGGGAGGGCCAGTATCGATGGCGATGAGCAGTTCTTC.

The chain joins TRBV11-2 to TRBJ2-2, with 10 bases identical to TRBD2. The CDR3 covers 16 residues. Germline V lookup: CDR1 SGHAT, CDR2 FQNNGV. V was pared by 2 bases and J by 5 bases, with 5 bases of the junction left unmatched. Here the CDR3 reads CASSLLAGGDTGELFF. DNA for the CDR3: TGTGCCAGCAGCTTATTAGCGGGAGGAGATACCGGGGAGCTGTTTTTT.